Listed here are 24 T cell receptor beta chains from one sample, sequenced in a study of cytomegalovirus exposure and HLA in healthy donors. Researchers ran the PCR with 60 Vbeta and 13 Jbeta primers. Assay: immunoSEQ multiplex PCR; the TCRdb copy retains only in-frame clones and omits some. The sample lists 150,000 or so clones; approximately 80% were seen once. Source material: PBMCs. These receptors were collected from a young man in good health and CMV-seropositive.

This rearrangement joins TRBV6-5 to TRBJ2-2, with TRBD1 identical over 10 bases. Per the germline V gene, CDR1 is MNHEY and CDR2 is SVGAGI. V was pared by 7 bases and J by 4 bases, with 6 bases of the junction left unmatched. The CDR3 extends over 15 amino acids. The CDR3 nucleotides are TGTGCCAGCACCCCTGGGACAGGGGTCACCGGGGAGCTGTTTTTT. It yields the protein CASTPGTGVTGELFF.

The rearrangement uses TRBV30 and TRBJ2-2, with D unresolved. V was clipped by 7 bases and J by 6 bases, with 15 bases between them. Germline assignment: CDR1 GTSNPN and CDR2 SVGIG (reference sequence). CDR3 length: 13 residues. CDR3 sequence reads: CAFLRGPPGELFF. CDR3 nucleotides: TGTGCCTTCCTTAGAGGTCCCCCCGGGGAGCTGTTTTTT.

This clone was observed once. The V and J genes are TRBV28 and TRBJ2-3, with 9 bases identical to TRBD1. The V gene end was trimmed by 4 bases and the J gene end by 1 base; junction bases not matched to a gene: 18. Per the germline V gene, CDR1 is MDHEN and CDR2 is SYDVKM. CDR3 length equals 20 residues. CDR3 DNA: TGTGCCAGCAGTTCATACAGGGGGCTTGGGGAGAATACAGGCACAGATACGCAGTATTTT. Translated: CASSSYRGLGENTGTDTQYF.

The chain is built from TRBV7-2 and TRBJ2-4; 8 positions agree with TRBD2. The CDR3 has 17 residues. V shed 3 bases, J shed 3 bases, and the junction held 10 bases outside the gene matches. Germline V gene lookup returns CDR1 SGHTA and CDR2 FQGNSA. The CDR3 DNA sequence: TGTGCCAGCAGCTTGCGCGGGGGGCTAGCGGACAAAAACATTCAGTACTTC. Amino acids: CASSLRGGLADKNIQYF.

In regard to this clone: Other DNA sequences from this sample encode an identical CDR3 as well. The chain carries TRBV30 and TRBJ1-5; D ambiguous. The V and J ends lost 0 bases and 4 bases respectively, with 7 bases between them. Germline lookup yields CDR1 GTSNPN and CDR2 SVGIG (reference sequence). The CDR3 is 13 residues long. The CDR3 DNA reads TGTGCCTGGAGTGTAGCCGGGAATCAGCCCCAGCATTTT. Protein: CAWSVAGNQPQHF.

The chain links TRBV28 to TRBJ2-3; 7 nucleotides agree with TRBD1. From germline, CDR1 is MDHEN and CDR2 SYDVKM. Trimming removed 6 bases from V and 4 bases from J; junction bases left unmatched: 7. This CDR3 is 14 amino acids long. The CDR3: CASSQTGAADTQYF. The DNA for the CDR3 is TGTGCCAGCAGCCAAACAGGGGCGGCAGATACGCAGTATTTT.

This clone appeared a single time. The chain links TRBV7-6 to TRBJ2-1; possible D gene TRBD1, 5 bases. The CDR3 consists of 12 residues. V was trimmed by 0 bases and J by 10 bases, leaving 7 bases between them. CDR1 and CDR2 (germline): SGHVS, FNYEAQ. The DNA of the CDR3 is TGTGCCAGCAGCTTAGCCGCAGGGGAGCAGTTCTTC. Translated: CASSLAAGEQFF.

The CDR3 sequence is CASQQGSNQPQHF. CDR3 DNA: TGTGCCTCACAACAGGGTAGCAATCAGCCCCAGCATTTT. The V and J genes are TRBV10-3 and TRBJ1-5, with a possible D match to TRBD1 (6 bases). Germline values: CDR1 ENHRY, CDR2 SYGVKD. This CDR3 has 13 residues. V lost 11 bases and J 0 bases, leaving 11 bases between the germline ends.

CDR3 sequence reads: CASSLLAVGGTDTQYF. The CDR3 bases are TGTGCCAGCAGTCTCCTAGCGGTGGGGGGCACAGATACGCAGTATTTT. V and J are TRBV27 and TRBJ2-3; 7 bases are shared with TRBD2. Trimming cost V 5 bases and J 1 base; bases outside gene matches: 9. CDR1 and CDR2 from the germline V gene are MNHEY and SMNVEV (reference sequence). This CDR3 contains 16 residues.

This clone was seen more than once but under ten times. The CDR3 region is CASSGQVGQPQHF. Here the CDR3 DNA reads TGTGCCAGCAGCGGACAGGTTGGTCAGCCCCAGCATTTT. This chain links TRBV6-1 with TRBJ1-5; 7 nucleotides match TRBD1. The CDR3 has 13 amino acids. V lost 6 bases and J lost 6; bases outside the gene matches: 5. Germline V gene lookup returns CDR1 MNHNS and CDR2 SASEGT.

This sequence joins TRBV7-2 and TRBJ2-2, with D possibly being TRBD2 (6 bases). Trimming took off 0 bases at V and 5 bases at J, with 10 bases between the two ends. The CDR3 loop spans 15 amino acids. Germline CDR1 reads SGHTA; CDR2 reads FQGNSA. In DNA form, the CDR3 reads TGTGCCAGCAGCTTAGCGGGAGGAGGAACCGGGGAGCTGTTTTTT. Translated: CASSLAGGGTGELFF. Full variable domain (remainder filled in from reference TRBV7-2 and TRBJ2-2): GAGVSQSPSNKVTEKGKDVELRCDPISGHTALYWYRQSLGQGLEFLIYFQGNSAPDKSGLPSDRFSAERTGGSVSTLTIQRTQQEDSAVYLCASSLAGGGTGELFFGEGSRLTVL.

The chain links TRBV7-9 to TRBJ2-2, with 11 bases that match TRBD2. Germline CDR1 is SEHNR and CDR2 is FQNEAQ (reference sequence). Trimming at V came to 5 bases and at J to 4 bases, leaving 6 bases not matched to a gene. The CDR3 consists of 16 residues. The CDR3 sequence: CASSTLAGVSTGELFF. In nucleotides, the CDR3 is TGTGCCAGCAGCACACTAGCGGGAGTTAGCACCGGGGAGCTGTTTTTT.

DNA for the CDR3: TGTGCCAGCTCACCACCCGACATCCGGGACAGGGTCTACGAGCAGTACTTC. It yields the protein CASSPPDIRDRVYEQYF. J is TRBJ2-7 and V is TRBV18, with 9 bases lining up with TRBD1. Trimming at V came to 0 bases and at J to 3 bases, leaving 9 bases not matched to a gene. Germline V gene sequence: CDR1 KGHSH, CDR2 LQKENI. This CDR3 spans 17 amino acids. The entire variable domain, with the rest obtained from reference TRBV18 and TRBJ2-7, is as follows: NAGVMQNPRHLVRRRGQEARLRCSPMKGHSHVYWYRQLPEEGLKFMVYLQKENIIDESGMPKERFSAEFPKEGPSILRIQQVVRGDSAAYFCASSPPDIRDRVYEQYFGPGTRLTVT.

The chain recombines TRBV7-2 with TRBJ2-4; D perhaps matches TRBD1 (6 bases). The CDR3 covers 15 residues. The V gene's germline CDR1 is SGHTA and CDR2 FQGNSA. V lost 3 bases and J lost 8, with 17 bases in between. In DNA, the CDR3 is TGTGCCAGCAGCTTTTCAAGACAGGCTGGGGACATTCAGTACTTC. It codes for CASSFSRQAGDIQYF.

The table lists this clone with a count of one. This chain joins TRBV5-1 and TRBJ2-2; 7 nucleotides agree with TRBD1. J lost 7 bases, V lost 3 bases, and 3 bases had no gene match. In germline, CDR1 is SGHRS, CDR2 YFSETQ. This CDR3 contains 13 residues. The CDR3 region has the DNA TGCGCCAGCAGCTCGCGACAGGGCGGGGAGCTGTTTTTT. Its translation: CASSSRQGGELFF.

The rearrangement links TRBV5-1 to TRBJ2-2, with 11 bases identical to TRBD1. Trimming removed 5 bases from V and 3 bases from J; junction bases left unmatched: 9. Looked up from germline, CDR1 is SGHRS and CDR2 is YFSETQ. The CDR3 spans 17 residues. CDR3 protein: CASSPGTGGFDTGELFF. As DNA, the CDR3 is TGCGCCAGCAGTCCCGGGACAGGGGGTTTCGACACCGGGGAGCTGTTTTTT.

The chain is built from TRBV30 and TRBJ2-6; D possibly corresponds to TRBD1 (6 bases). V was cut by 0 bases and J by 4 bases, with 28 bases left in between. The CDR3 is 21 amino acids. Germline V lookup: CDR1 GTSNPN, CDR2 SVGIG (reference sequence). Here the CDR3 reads CAWSVEYSMTGDWSGANVLTF. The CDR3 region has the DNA TGTGCCTGGAGTGTAGAATACAGCATGACAGGTGACTGGAGCGGGGCCAACGTCCTGACTTTC.

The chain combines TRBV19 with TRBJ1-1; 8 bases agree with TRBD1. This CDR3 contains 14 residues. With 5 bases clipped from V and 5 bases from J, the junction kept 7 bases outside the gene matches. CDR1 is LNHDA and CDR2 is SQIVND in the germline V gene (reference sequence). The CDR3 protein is CASSHQGARTEAFF. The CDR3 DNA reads TGTGCCAGTAGTCATCAGGGGGCAAGGACTGAAGCTTTCTTT.

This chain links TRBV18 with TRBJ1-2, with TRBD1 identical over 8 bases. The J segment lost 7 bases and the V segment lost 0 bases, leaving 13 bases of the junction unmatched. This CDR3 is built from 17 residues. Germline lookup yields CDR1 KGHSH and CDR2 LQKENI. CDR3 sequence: CASSPPVQGASGGGYTF. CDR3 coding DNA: TGTGCCAGCTCACCACCGGTGCAGGGGGCAAGTGGTGGTGGCTACACCTTC.

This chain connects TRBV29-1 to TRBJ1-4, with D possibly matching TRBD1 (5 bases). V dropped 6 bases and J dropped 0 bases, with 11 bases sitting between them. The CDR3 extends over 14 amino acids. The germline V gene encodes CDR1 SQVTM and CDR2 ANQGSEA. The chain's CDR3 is CSVRDSTTNEKLFF. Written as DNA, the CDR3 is TGCAGCGTCAGAGACAGTACAACTAATGAAAAACTGTTTTTT. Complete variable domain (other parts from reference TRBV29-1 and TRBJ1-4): SAVISQKPSRDICQRGTSLTIQCQVDSQVTMMFWYRQQPGQSLTLIATANQGSEATYESGFVIDKFPISRPNLTFSTLTVSNMSPEDSSIYLCSVRDSTTNEKLFFGSGTQLSVL.

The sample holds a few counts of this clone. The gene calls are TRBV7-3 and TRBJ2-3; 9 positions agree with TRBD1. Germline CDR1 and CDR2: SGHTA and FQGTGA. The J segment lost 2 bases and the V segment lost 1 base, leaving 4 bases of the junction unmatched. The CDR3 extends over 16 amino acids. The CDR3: CASSLMGQGNTDTQYF. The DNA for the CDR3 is TGTGCCAGCAGCTTAATGGGACAGGGAAACACAGATACGCAGTATTTT. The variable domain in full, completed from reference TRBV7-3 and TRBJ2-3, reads GAGVSQTPSNKVTEKGKYVELRCDPISGHTALYWYRQSLGQGPEFLIYFQGTGAADDSGLPNDRFFAVRPEGSVSTLKIQRTERGDSAVYLCASSLMGQGNTDTQYFGPGTRLTVL.

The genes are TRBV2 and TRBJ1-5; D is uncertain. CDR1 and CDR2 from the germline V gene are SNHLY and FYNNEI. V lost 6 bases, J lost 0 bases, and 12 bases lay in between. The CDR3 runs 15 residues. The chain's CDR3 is CASRWQVDSNQPQHF. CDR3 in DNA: TGTGCCAGCAGATGGCAGGTTGATAGCAATCAGCCCCAGCATTTT.

The CDR3, as DNA: TGCGCCAGCAGCTTGGGGACTGTAGCTTCTGCCGCTTTCTTT. Residues: CASSLGTVASAAFF. The V call is TRBV5-1, the J call TRBJ1-1; D gene ambiguous. Germline V gene sequence: CDR1 SGHRS, CDR2 YFSETQ. The V end was cut by 0 bases, the J end by 11 bases, with 17 bases between. The CDR3 loop spans 14 amino acids.

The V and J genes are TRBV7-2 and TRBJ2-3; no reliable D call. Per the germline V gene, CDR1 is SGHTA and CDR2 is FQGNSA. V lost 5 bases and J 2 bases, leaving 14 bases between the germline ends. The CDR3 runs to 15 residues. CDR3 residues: CASSLGDFSTDTQYF. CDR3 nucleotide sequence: TGTGCCAGCAGCCTCGGAGATTTCTCCACAGATACGCAGTATTTT.